The clone carrying this TCR beta chain was detected many times. Its antigen remains unidentified. The CDR3 runs to 15 residues. Germline V gene lookup returns CDR1 DFQATT and CDR2 SNEGSKA (reference sequence). With V trimmed by 6 bases and J by 3 bases, 11 bases remained unmatched. These data originate in a study of blood T cells in healthy people across ages. Together with a sample-barcoded 5' primer, a J-beta primer mix was included in a second PCR lasting roughly 6 to 12 cycles. TCRdb re-analysed the 5' RACE reads in MiXCR, keeping a single row per CDR3 protein. The profile covers approximately 1.5 million distinct CDR3 sequences, with roughly 30% appearing a single time and about 11% taken by the ten largest. Study-wide results and limits: Older age went with lower TCR beta diversity per million T cells, in a roughly linear way.

The V call is TRBV20-1, the J call TRBJ2-3, with 8 bases fitting TRBD2. Material: blood. This TCR was sampled from a woman aged 25 to 39 in good health. CDR3 in amino acids: CSAQHQRGNTDTQYF. CDR3 sequence (DNA): TGCAGTGCACAGCACCAGCGGGGGAATACAGATACGCAGTATTTT.